This entry features one T cell receptor beta chain sequence. Only in-frame clones appear in the TCRdb table, and some are missing; sequencing was by immunoSEQ multiplex PCR. Here the sample spans about 94,000 clones, 90% being singletons. V was clipped by 3 bases and J by 7 bases; unmatched bases: 6. The CDR3 extends over 15 amino acids. Germline V CDR1 and CDR2: SGHNT, YENEEA. The data are from a study of T cell responses to AZD1222 COVID-19 vaccine. The TCR sequence derives from an adult in good health. The input for sequencing was peripheral blood, taken on day 0 of AZD1222 vaccination. The chain uses TRBV11-3 and TRBJ2-1; 10 nucleotides match TRBD2. CDR3 residues: CASSFERGGFNEQFF. As DNA, the CDR3 is TGTGCCAGCAGCTTTGAGCGGGGGGGCTTTAATGAGCAGTTCTTC.